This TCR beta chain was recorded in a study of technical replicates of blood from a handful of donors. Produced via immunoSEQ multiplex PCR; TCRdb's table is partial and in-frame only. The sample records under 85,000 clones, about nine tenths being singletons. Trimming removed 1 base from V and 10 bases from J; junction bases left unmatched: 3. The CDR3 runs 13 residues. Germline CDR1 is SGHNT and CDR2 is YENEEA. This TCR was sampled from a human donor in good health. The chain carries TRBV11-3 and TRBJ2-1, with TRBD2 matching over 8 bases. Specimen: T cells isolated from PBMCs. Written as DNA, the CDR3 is TGTGCCAGCAGCTTAGGCATAGCGGGAGAGCAGTTCTTC. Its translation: CASSLGIAGEQFF.